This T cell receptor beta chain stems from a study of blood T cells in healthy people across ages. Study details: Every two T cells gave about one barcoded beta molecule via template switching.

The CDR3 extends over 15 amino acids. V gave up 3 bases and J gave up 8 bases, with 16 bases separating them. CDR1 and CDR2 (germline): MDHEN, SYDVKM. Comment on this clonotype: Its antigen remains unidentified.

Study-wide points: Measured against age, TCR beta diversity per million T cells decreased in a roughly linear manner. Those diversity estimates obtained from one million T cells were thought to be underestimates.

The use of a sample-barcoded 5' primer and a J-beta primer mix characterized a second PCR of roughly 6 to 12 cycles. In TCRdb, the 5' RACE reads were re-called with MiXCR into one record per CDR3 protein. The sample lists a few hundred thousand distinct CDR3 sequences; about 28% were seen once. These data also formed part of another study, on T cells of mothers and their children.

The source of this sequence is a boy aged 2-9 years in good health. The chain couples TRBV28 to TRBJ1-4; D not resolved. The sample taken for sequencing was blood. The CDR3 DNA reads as TGTGCCAGCAGTTTGGGCTCGGGAGAAGGAGAAAAACTGTTTTTT. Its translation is CASSLGSGEGEKLFF.